This passage covers 16 T cell receptor beta chains from one sample sequenced in a study of shared clonotypes between healthy human individuals. Only in-frame clones appear in the TCRdb table, and some are missing; sequencing was by immunoSEQ multiplex PCR. The table records 600,000 or so clones, roughly 98% of them present only once. Naive CD8 cells were CD45RO-negative, positively selected for CCR7, excluding terminally differentiated effector memory CD45RA+ cells. Source material: naive CD8+ T cells sorted from blood. These receptor sequences come from a man younger than 45 in good health.

The genes are TRBV5-6 and TRBJ2-7; D might be TRBD2 (6 bases). In germline, CDR1 is SGHDT, CDR2 YYEEEE. The CDR3 is made up of 16 amino acids. V was shortened by 0 bases and J by 3 bases, with 16 bases between the two germline ends. The CDR3 sequence is CASSLEVLEGYYEQYF. In DNA form, the CDR3 reads TGTGCCAGCAGCTTGGAGGTTTTGGAGGGGTACTACGAGCAGTACTTC.

The V and J genes are TRBV29-1 and TRBJ2-3; 9 bases match TRBD1. Germline CDR1 SQVTM, CDR2 ANQGSEA. V lost 3 bases and J lost 9; bases outside the gene matches: 13. The CDR3 is made up of 15 amino acids. CDR3 in DNA: TGCAGCGTTGATGCGGGACAGGGCACCCGGGAAACGCAGTATTTT. Its protein product is CSVDAGQGTRETQYF.

The chain joins TRBV27 to TRBJ2-7; D is undetermined. The CDR3 is 14 amino acids. The V end was cut by 2 bases, the J end by 3 bases, with 11 bases between. Per the germline V gene, CDR1 is MNHEY and CDR2 is SMNVEV (reference sequence). The CDR3, as DNA: TGTGCCAGCAGTTTAGCATTGTTGGGCTACGAGCAGTACTTC. Amino acids: CASSLALLGYEQYF.

The V gene is TRBV23-1, the J gene TRBJ2-7; D is ambiguous. TRBV23-1 is designated an ORF whose function remains uncertain. The CDR3 is 15 residues long. The V end lost 4 bases, the J end lost 0 bases, and 13 bases lay between the germline ends. The CDR3 DNA reads as TGCGCCAGCAGTCCTGCTGTCAGGAGCTCCTACGAGCAGTACTTC. It translates to CASSPAVRSSYEQYF.

The chain uses TRBV10-1 and TRBJ2-7; TRBD1 matches 10 bases. V was pared by 3 bases and J by 3 bases, with 8 bases of the junction left unmatched. Looked up from germline, CDR1 is WNHNN and CDR2 is SYGVQD (reference sequence). The CDR3 loop spans 16 amino acids. CDR3 in amino acids: CASSESPGQGIYEQYF. The CDR3 DNA reads as TGCGCCAGCAGTGAATCCCCGGGACAGGGGATCTACGAGCAGTACTTC.

CDR3 protein: CASSPPLPRVTYEQYF. The CDR3 DNA reads as TGTGCCAGCAGCCCCCCCCTCCCCCGGGTGACCTACGAGCAGTACTTC. The chain recombines TRBV14 with TRBJ2-7; unclear D gene. Trimming took 4 bases from V and 2 from J, leaving 18 bases between them. This CDR3 has 16 amino acids. CDR1 SGHDN and CDR2 FVKESK come from the germline V gene. The variable domain in full, completed from reference TRBV14 and TRBJ2-7, reads EAGVTQFPSHSVIEKGQTVTLRCDPISGHDNLYWYRRVMGKEIKFLLHFVKESKQDESGMPNNRFLAERTGGTYSTLKVQPAELEDSGVYFCASSPPLPRVTYEQYFGPGTRLTVT.

The genes are TRBV7-2 and TRBJ2-3; no firm D call. Germline V lookup: CDR1 SGHTA, CDR2 FQGNSA. The CDR3 spans 12 residues. V was shortened by 5 bases and J by 4 bases, with 7 bases between the two germline ends. The CDR3 DNA is TGTGCCAGCAGCCGCCTATCAGATACGCAGTATTTT. Encoded protein: CASSRLSDTQYF. Combining the CDR3 with reference TRBV7-2 and TRBJ2-3 gives the whole variable domain GAGVSQSPSNKVTEKGKDVELRCDPISGHTALYWYRQSLGQGLEFLIYFQGNSAPDKSGLPSDRFSAERTGGSVSTLTIQRTQQEDSAVYLCASSRLSDTQYFGPGTRLTVL.

This clone was seen just once. The V gene is TRBV28, the J gene TRBJ2-3; D perhaps matches TRBD2 (7 bases). The CDR3 covers 18 residues. V gave up 7 bases and J gave up 8 bases, with 31 bases separating them. The germline V gene has CDR1 MDHEN and CDR2 SYDVKM. Here the CDR3 DNA reads TGTGCCAGCACCCCGGGGGGCCGGGATAAGAGGGAAAAAGGTACGCAGTATTTT. Protein sequence: CASTPGGRDKREKGTQYF.

The chain employs TRBV27 and TRBJ2-7; D is undetermined. The germline CDR1 and CDR2 sequences are MNHEY and SMNVEV (reference sequence). V was trimmed by 5 bases and J by 6 bases, leaving 14 bases between them. This CDR3 has 13 amino acids. The CDR3 sequence is CASSPEVGFEQYF. The CDR3 DNA sequence: TGTGCCAGCAGTCCGGAAGTCGGTTTCGAGCAGTACTTC.

This clone was found once. The genes are TRBV5-1 and TRBJ1-5; D is uncertain. The ends were cut back, 5 bases at V and 5 bases at J, with 11 bases in the middle. Germline V lookup: CDR1 SGHRS, CDR2 YFSETQ. The CDR3 spans 13 residues. CDR3 sequence reads: CASSPFPDQPQHF. DNA for the CDR3: TGCGCCAGCAGTCCCTTCCCCGATCAGCCCCAGCATTTT.

This chain joins TRBV7-6 and TRBJ2-1, with D unresolved. V was trimmed by 5 bases and J by 2 bases, leaving 13 bases between them. CDR1 is SGHVS, CDR2 FNYEAQ, per germline. The CDR3 spans 15 residues. The CDR3 protein is CASSVGHYPYNEQFF. CDR3 bases: TGTGCCAGCAGCGTAGGGCACTACCCCTACAATGAGCAGTTCTTC.

The chain carries TRBV7-3 and TRBJ2-1; 8 bases fit TRBD1. CDR1 is SGHTA, CDR2 FQGTGA, per germline. The V and J ends lost 6 bases and 6 bases, in that order; junction bases with no gene match: 10. The CDR3 has 15 residues. CDR3: CASSLTGGAGNEQFF. The CDR3 region has the DNA TGTGCCAGCAGTCTCACAGGGGGAGCGGGCAATGAGCAGTTCTTC.

In the case of this clone: Distinct nucleotide sequences in the sample also encode this CDR3. This chain uses TRBV7-9 with TRBJ2-7, with D possibly being TRBD2 (5 bases). V lost 2 bases and J 2 bases, leaving 7 bases between the germline ends. Germline V gives CDR1 SEHNR, CDR2 FQNEAQ (reference sequence). There are 13 residues in the CDR3. The CDR3 region has the DNA TGTGCCAGCAGCTTACGAGGGACCTACGAGCAGTACTTC. Its protein is CASSLRGTYEQYF.

The chain couples TRBV7-6 to TRBJ2-3, with D perhaps matching TRBD2 (5 bases). This CDR3 is 16 amino acids long. The ends were cut back, 0 bases at V and 1 base at J, with 11 bases in the middle. Per germline, CDR1 SGHVS and CDR2 FNYEAQ. As DNA, the CDR3 is TGTGCCAGCAGCTTAGCTCGGGAAAGGGGCACAGATACGCAGTATTTT. Translated, it gives CASSLARERGTDTQYF.

This chain links TRBV7-9 with TRBJ1-1; D might be TRBD1 (6 bases). V lost 0 bases and J lost 0, with 8 bases in between. The CDR3 has 15 residues. CDR1 is SEHNR and CDR2 is FQNEAQ in the germline V gene (reference sequence). CDR3 nucleotide sequence: TGTGCCAGCAGCTTAGCGAGGACAGTGAACACTGAAGCTTTCTTT. Translated, it gives CASSLARTVNTEAFF.

The chain recombines TRBV7-2 with TRBJ2-6; tentatively, D is TRBD2 (6 bases). This CDR3 contains 17 residues. Germline loops: CDR1 SGHTA, CDR2 FQGNSA. Trimming shortened V by 7 bases and J by 8 bases, and 24 bases separated the two germline ends. CDR3 protein: CASIVTSGERGTNVLTF. DNA of the CDR3: TGTGCCAGCATCGTCACCTCGGGGGAAAGGGGAACCAACGTCCTGACTTTC.